The 5 T cell receptor beta chains presented below share a single source sample, sequenced in a study of cytomegalovirus exposure and HLA in healthy donors. The PCR used 60 Vbeta and 13 Jbeta primers. Repertoires were generated with immunoSEQ multiplex PCR, while TCRdb's copy carries only in-frame clones and drops some. The sample contains about 120,000 clones, 75% to 90% of which appear only once. Sequencing input: PBMCs. The receptors were sampled from a man aged 18 to 30 in good health and CMV-seropositive.

V and J are TRBV2 and TRBJ1-5; weak D call: TRBD1 (5 bases). Germline values: CDR1 SNHLY, CDR2 FYNNEI. V was trimmed by 5 bases and J by 8 bases, leaving 13 bases between them. This CDR3 has 13 amino acids. The DNA of the CDR3 is TGTGCCAGCAGTTGGGGCAAAGAAAAGCCCCAGCATTTT. This translates into CASSWGKEKPQHF.

This chain links TRBV6-6 with TRBJ1-6; tentative D call: TRBD1 (5 bases). There are 14 residues in the CDR3. V was cut by 5 bases and J by 9 bases, with 14 bases left in between. CDR1 is MNHNY and CDR2 is SVGAGI in the germline V gene (reference sequence). The DNA of the CDR3 is TGTGCCAGCAGTACGGGGGGAAGGAGTTCACCCCTCCACTTT. It translates to CASSTGGRSSPLHF.

In its sample, this clone was seen once. The rearrangement uses TRBV7-9 and TRBJ2-3; D gene uncertain. Trimming cost V 4 bases and J 4 bases, with 6 bases left between them. The CDR3 totals 12 residues. Per germline, CDR1 SEHNR and CDR2 FQNEAQ (reference sequence). CDR3 in DNA: TGTGCCAGCAGCTCGGTACCAGATACGCAGTATTTT. Its protein is CASSSVPDTQYF. Drawing the rest from reference TRBV7-9 and TRBJ2-3, the complete variable domain is DTGVSQNPRHKITKRGQNVTFRCDPISEHNRLYWYRQTLGQGPEFLTYFQNEAQLEKSRLLSDRFSAERPKGSFSTLEIQRTEQGDSAMYLCASSSVPDTQYFGPGTRLTVL.

The V gene is TRBV18, the J gene TRBJ2-4, with 7 bases identical to TRBD1. There are 16 residues in the CDR3. CDR1 is KGHSH and CDR2 is LQKENI in the germline V gene. V lost 6 bases, J lost 0 bases, and 8 bases stayed unmatched. The CDR3 region is CASSPRDSLAKNIQYF. CDR3 nucleotides: TGTGCCAGCTCCCCTCGGGACAGTCTAGCCAAAAACATTCAGTACTTC.

J is TRBJ2-1 and V is TRBV28; TRBD1 matches at 9 bases. This CDR3 contains 15 residues. From germline, CDR1 is MDHEN and CDR2 SYDVKM. V was clipped by 2 bases and J by 8 bases; unmatched bases: 7. The CDR3 DNA sequence: TGTGCCAGCAGTTTAGACAGGGGGTCAGTCGATGAGCAGTTCTTC. Encoded protein: CASSLDRGSVDEQFF. The whole variable domain, filled in from reference TRBV28 and TRBJ2-1, reads DVKVTQSSRYLVKRTGEKVFLECVQDMDHENMFWYRQDPGLGLRLIYFSYDVKMKEKGDIPEGYSVSREKKERFSLILESASTNQTSMYLCASSLDRGSVDEQFFGPGTRLTVL.